These 15 T cell receptor beta chains came from one sample sequenced in a study of cytomegalovirus exposure and HLA in healthy donors. The PCR had 60 Vbeta and 13 Jbeta primers. Method: immunoSEQ multiplex PCR; TCRdb's copy keeps in-frame clones and lacks some. The sample records tens of thousands of clones, 76% being singletons. Input material: PBMCs. Every receptor here comes from a male donor in good health and CMV-seronegative.

The chain recombines TRBV2 with TRBJ1-1; TRBD1 is a possible D gene (6 bases). The CDR3 has 13 amino acids. Trimming removed 4 bases from V and 4 bases from J, with 10 bases in between. Per the germline V gene, CDR1 is SNHLY and CDR2 is FYNNEI. The CDR3 region is CASSVGAGTEAFF. CDR3 DNA: TGTGCCAGCAGTGTGGGGGCAGGCACTGAAGCTTTCTTT. The full variable domain, its missing parts supplied by reference TRBV2 and TRBJ1-1, is EPEVTQTPSHQVTQMGQEVILRCVPISNHLYFYWYRQILGQKVEFLVSFYNNEISEKSEIFDDQFSVERPDGSNFTLKIRSTKLEDSAMYFCASSVGAGTEAFFGQGTRLTVV.

The chain combines TRBV9 with TRBJ2-4; 7 bases match TRBD2. After removal of 3 bases from V and 4 bases from J, the junction contained 1 base not matched to a gene. Per germline, CDR1 SGDLS and CDR2 YYNGEE. CDR3 length: 13 amino acids. Here the CDR3 reads CASSEAGKNIQYF. CDR3 coding DNA: TGTGCCAGCAGCGAAGCGGGGAAAAACATTCAGTACTTC.

The rearrangement uses TRBV6-6 and TRBJ1-5; 8 bases are a match to TRBD1. The CDR3 consists of 14 residues. CDR1 and CDR2 (germline): MNHNY, SVGAGI (reference sequence). With V trimmed by 6 bases and J by 4 bases, 5 bases remained unmatched. CDR3 amino acids: CASSSRTGNQPQHF. In nucleotides, the CDR3 is TGTGCCAGCAGCTCCCGGACAGGGAATCAGCCCCAGCATTTT.

This clone was found a few times. The CDR3 reads CASSLQGGFMNTEAFF. The CDR3 DNA sequence: TGTGCCAGCAGTTTACAGGGGGGCTTCATGAACACTGAAGCTTTCTTT. The V call is TRBV27, the J call TRBJ1-1; 7 bases match TRBD1. V shed 2 bases, J shed 0 bases, and the junction held 6 bases outside the gene matches. The CDR3 has 16 amino acids. The V gene's germline CDR1 is MNHEY and CDR2 SMNVEV (reference sequence).

This clone has more than one count but fewer than ten. The rearrangement joins TRBV6-5 to TRBJ1-1, with TRBD1 identical over 7 bases. Trimming took 0 bases from V and 4 from J; bases not matched to a gene: 5. The germline CDR1 and CDR2 sequences are MNHEY and SVGAGI. This CDR3 has 15 amino acids. The CDR3, as DNA: TGTGCCAGCAGTTACTCGGGACAGTATTCCACTGAAGCTTTCTTT. It is translated as CASSYSGQYSTEAFF.

The rearrangement uses TRBV5-4 and TRBJ1-1; no clear D gene. The germline CDR1 and CDR2 sequences are SGHNT and YYREEE (reference sequence). This CDR3 region has 16 residues. Trimming shortened V by 0 bases and J by 3 bases, and 15 bases separated the two germline ends. CDR3 in amino acids: CASSLGSINGDTEAFF. As DNA, the CDR3 is TGTGCCAGCAGCTTGGGCTCCATAAACGGGGACACTGAAGCTTTCTTT.

This chain uses TRBV5-5 with TRBJ1-5, with D possibly being TRBD1 (5 bases). Trimming stripped 4 bases from V and 4 bases from J, with 18 bases between. Germline V gives CDR1 SGHKS, CDR2 YYEKEE (reference sequence). This CDR3 has 16 residues. The CDR3 loop reads CASSPRLTDLNQPQHF. The CDR3 DNA reads TGTGCCAGCAGCCCGCGGCTGACAGACCTAAATCAGCCCCAGCATTTT.

This chain uses TRBV4-3 with TRBJ2-7, with D tentatively TRBD2 (6 bases). The V gene lost 0 bases and the J gene lost 6 bases, with 12 bases spanning the gap. The CDR3 is 14 residues long. Germline V gene sequence: CDR1 LGHNA, CDR2 YSLEER. CDR3: CASSQDLGGSEQYF. The CDR3 nucleotides read TGCGCCAGCAGCCAAGATCTGGGGGGAAGCGAGCAGTACTTC.

CDR3 sequence: CASSQVYQQPQHF. Here the CDR3 DNA reads TGTGCCAGCAGTCAAGTGTACCAGCAGCCCCAGCATTTT. The V gene is TRBV6-5, the J gene TRBJ1-5; D is undetermined. Germline V CDR1 and CDR2: MNHEY, SVGAGI. V was clipped by 5 bases and J by 7 bases, with 12 bases between them. The CDR3 length is 13 residues.

This chain links TRBV4-1 with TRBJ2-7; a possible D gene is TRBD1 (5 bases). V was shortened by 2 bases and J by 4 bases, with 15 bases between the two germline ends. The CDR3 covers 15 residues. Germline V CDR1 and CDR2: MGHRA, YSYEKL. CDR3 DNA: TGCGCCAGCAGCCAACCCGACAGATACCCTTACGAGCAGTACTTC. It translates to CASSQPDRYPYEQYF.

The genes are TRBV27 and TRBJ1-1; no clear D. The V end was cut by 1 base, the J end by 4 bases, with 19 bases between. The germline V gene has CDR1 MNHEY and CDR2 SMNVEV (reference sequence). This CDR3 spans 17 amino acids. CDR3: CASSLYLGLGEGTEAFF. DNA of the CDR3: TGTGCCAGCAGTTTATACTTGGGCCTGGGCGAGGGCACTGAAGCTTTCTTT.

The rearrangement links TRBV19 to TRBJ2-7, with D perhaps TRBD1 (6 bases). Trimming pared 5 bases from V and 1 base from J, leaving 12 bases between. CDR1 is LNHDA and CDR2 is SQIVND in the germline V gene (reference sequence). This CDR3 is 14 amino acids long. For the CDR3, the DNA is TGTGCCAGTAGTCTGACAGGTTATTCCTACGAGCAGTACTTC. It is translated as CASSLTGYSYEQYF.

This clone was picked up a small number of times. The chain combines TRBV11-2 with TRBJ2-3; TRBD2 is a possible D gene (6 bases). V lost 5 bases, J lost 2 bases, and 11 bases lay in between. Germline lookup yields CDR1 SGHAT and CDR2 FQNNGV. The CDR3 extends over 14 amino acids. The CDR3 DNA reads as TGTGCCAGCAGCCAGGGACTTAACACAGATACGCAGTATTTT. Its protein product is CASSQGLNTDTQYF.

This clone showed up just once. The chain employs TRBV4-3 and TRBJ1-4; TRBD1 matches 10 bases. Germline lookup yields CDR1 LGHNA and CDR2 YSLEER. This CDR3 has 16 amino acids. The junction had 4 bases not matched to a gene; V was cut back by 6 bases and J by 0 bases. As DNA, the CDR3 is TGCGCCAGCAGGAGGACAGGGGGGGCAACTAATGAAAAACTGTTTTTT. This gives the protein CASRRTGGATNEKLFF.

The chain uses TRBV14 and TRBJ2-2, with D possibly matching TRBD1 (5 bases). CDR1 is SGHDN, CDR2 FVKESK, per germline. The V end lost 2 bases, the J end lost 0 bases, and 13 bases lay between the germline ends. This CDR3 spans 17 amino acids. The CDR3 coding sequence is TGTGCCAGCAGCCAAACTCGACAGCCACCGAACACCGGGGAGCTGTTTTTT. Protein sequence: CASSQTRQPPNTGELFF. Based on the CDR3 plus reference TRBV14 and TRBJ2-2, the full variable domain is EAGVTQFPSHSVIEKGQTVTLRCDPISGHDNLYWYRRVMGKEIKFLLHFVKESKQDESGMPNNRFLAERTGGTYSTLKVQPAELEDSGVYFCASSQTRQPPNTGELFFGEGSRLTVL.